One and the same sample provided the 11 T cell receptor beta chains below, sequenced in a study of blood T cells in healthy people across ages. Through a sample-barcoded 5' primer and a J-beta primer mix, a second PCR was run for roughly 6 to 11 cycles. MiXCR was run by TCRdb on the 5' RACE reads, yielding one entry per CDR3 protein. Counted here are roughly 1.7 million distinct CDR3 sequences, roughly 32% occurring once; the ten biggest clones make up around 11%. Sequencing input: blood. These receptors were taken from a woman aged 30 to 39 in good health.

The rearrangement joins TRBV27 to TRBJ2-1; 14 bases line up with TRBD2. CDR1 is MNHEY, CDR2 SMNVEV, per germline (reference sequence). The junction had 18 bases not matched to a gene; V was cut back by 7 bases and J by 7 bases. The CDR3 is 19 residues long. The CDR3 nucleotides read TGTGCCAGCAAACCCGAACCGACTAGCGGGAGGGCCATAAAAAATGAGCAGTTCTTC. Encoded protein: CASKPEPTSGRAIKNEQFF.

The rearrangement joins TRBV13 to TRBJ1-3; D is unclear. V was trimmed by 2 bases and J by 0 bases, leaving 8 bases between them. Germline CDR1 PRHDT, CDR2 FYEKMQ (reference sequence). The CDR3 has 15 amino acids. The CDR3 protein is CASSLLAYSGNTIYF. The CDR3 nucleotides read TGTGCCAGCAGCTTATTAGCCTACTCTGGAAACACCATATATTTT.

The sample holds a few counts of this clonotype. The chain couples TRBV24-1 to TRBJ2-1; 11 bases match TRBD2. The CDR3 is 18 amino acids. Looked up from germline, CDR1 is KGHDR and CDR2 is SFDVKD. The V gene end was trimmed by 6 bases and the J gene end by 2 bases; junction bases not matched to a gene: 11. CDR3 amino acids: CATSSTLGLAGTYNEQFF. CDR3 coding DNA: TGTGCCACCAGTAGCACACTAGGACTAGCGGGCACCTACAATGAGCAGTTCTTC.

The V and J genes are TRBV7-8 and TRBJ2-7; the match to TRBD1 covers 8 bases. There are 16 residues in the CDR3. After removal of 1 base from V and 3 bases from J, the junction contained 8 bases not matched to a gene. Per germline, CDR1 SGHVS and CDR2 FQNEAQ. The CDR3 DNA follows: TGTGCCAGCAGCTTAGAATCCGGGACAGGTTTCTACGAGCAGTACTTC. Protein sequence: CASSLESGTGFYEQYF.

This chain links TRBV6-1 with TRBJ2-3, with TRBD2 identical over 10 bases. V shed 2 bases, J shed 2 bases, and the junction held 4 bases outside the gene matches. The CDR3 contains 16 residues. In germline, CDR1 is MNHNS, CDR2 SASEGT. The CDR3 loop reads CASSETLAGVTDTQYF. CDR3 in DNA: TGTGCCAGCAGTGAAACCCTAGCGGGGGTCACAGATACGCAGTATTTT.

V gene TRBV15 combines with J gene TRBJ1-5; D not certain. The length of the CDR3 is 14 residues. Trimming took 1 base from V and 3 from J, leaving 7 bases between them. Germline V gene sequence: CDR1 LNHNV, CDR2 YYDKDF (reference sequence). The DNA of the CDR3 is TGTGCCACCAGCAGAGTGAGATCCAATCAGCCCCAGCATTTT. Its translation is CATSRVRSNQPQHF.

The chain is built from TRBV28 and TRBJ1-2; 10 nucleotides match TRBD1. Germline V gives CDR1 MDHEN, CDR2 SYDVKM. The CDR3 has 14 amino acids. V dropped 5 bases and J dropped 5; count of bases not matched to a gene: 5. The CDR3 DNA sequence: TGTGCCAGCAGTATTAGGGGACAGGGGTATGGCTACACCTTC. Amino acids: CASSIRGQGYGYTF.

The chain joins TRBV29-1 to TRBJ2-5; 10 bases are shared with TRBD2. Germline CDR1 SQVTM, CDR2 ANQGSEA. Trimming removed 1 base from V and 7 bases from J; junction bases left unmatched: 9. This CDR3 spans 15 amino acids. The CDR3 DNA is TGCAGCGTTGAAGGGGGAGGTTTAGCGGGGGGGACCCAGTACTTC. Its translation: CSVEGGGLAGGTQYF.

V and J are TRBV29-1 and TRBJ1-4; D unresolved. Trimming left V 2 bases short and J 8 bases short, with 12 bases between. CDR1 SQVTM and CDR2 ANQGSEA come from the germline V gene. This CDR3 comprises 13 residues. DNA for the CDR3: TGCAGCGTTGAAACAAGGGATGACGAAAAACTGTTTTTT. Translating it yields CSVETRDDEKLFF.

This clonotype was counted only a few times. The chain carries TRBV29-1 and TRBJ1-1; D perhaps matches TRBD1 (6 bases). Between the trimmed V and J ends, which lost 5 bases and 0 bases, there was a span of 16 bases. Germline CDR1 SQVTM, CDR2 ANQGSEA. The CDR3 consists of 15 residues. The CDR3 coding sequence is TGCAGCGTTTATATGGGGGGCACGTTGAACACTGAAGCTTTCTTT. Its translation: CSVYMGGTLNTEAFF. Drawing the rest from reference TRBV29-1 and TRBJ1-1, the complete variable domain is SAVISQKPSRDICQRGTSLTIQCQVDSQVTMMFWYRQQPGQSLTLIATANQGSEATYESGFVIDKFPISRPNLTFSTLTVSNMSPEDSSIYLCSVYMGGTLNTEAFFGQGTRLTVV.

As regards this clonotype: A read error may account for a junction end that differs from germline. This chain uses TRBV30 with TRBJ2-5; D gene ambiguous. Germline values: CDR1 GTSNPN, CDR2 SVGIG (reference sequence). CDR3 length equals 11 residues. The CDR3 sequence is CAWSDQETRYF. In DNA form, the CDR3 reads TGTGCCTGGAGCGATCAAGAGACCCGGTACTTC.